Listed below are T cell receptor beta chains from one sample, sequenced in a study of sequential checkpoint blockade in melanoma. Measured with immunoSEQ multiplex PCR; TCRdb has only the in-frame clones, and not every one. The sample includes 25,000 to 35,000 clones, 83% of them seen just once. Sequences were derived from CD8+ T cells sorted from blood (inferred from file names), sampled from a patient given nivolumab and ipilimumab in sequence. All receptors come from a human donor with melanoma. Both conserved end residues are part of each CDR3. D genes are given only for firm matches. Clone sizes are given selectively: once, few, many, or a class where the clone is expanded.

J gene | V gene | clone size | CDR3 length | D gene | CDR3 protein | CDR3 DNA
TRBJ2-7 | TRBV27 | . | 13 | . | CASSLSPSYEQYF | TGTGCCAGCAGTTTAAGTCCCAGCTACGAGCAGTACTTC
TRBJ2-7 | TRBV7-2 | . | 13 | . | CASSLATVGEQYF | TGTGCCAGCAGCTTAGCGACAGTCGGCGAGCAGTACTTC
TRBJ1-1 | TRBV11-2 | once | 15 | . | CASSRLSDRNTEAFF | TGTGCCAGCAGCCGTTTGAGTGACAGGAACACTGAAGCTTTCTTT
TRBJ1-2 | TRBV6-1 | . | 13 | TRBD1 | CASSVTGEGGYTF | TGTGCCAGCAGTGTTACAGGGGAAGGTGGCTACACCTTC
TRBJ2-5 | TRBV5-1 | . | 15 | TRBD2 | CASSLEPSGKETQYF | TGCGCCAGCAGCTTGGAACCTAGCGGGAAAGAGACCCAGTACTTC
TRBJ1-1 | TRBV2 | few | 12 | . | CASRGVGTEAFF | TGTGCCAGCAGAGGGGTCGGCACTGAAGCTTTCTTT
TRBJ1-1 | TRBV7-9 | . | 11 | . | CASSHNTEAFF | TGTGCCAGCAGCCATAACACTGAAGCTTTCTTT
TRBJ2-5 | TRBV27 | . | 11 | . | CASGSGETQYF | TGTGCCTCGGGGTCGGGGGAGACCCAGTACTTC
TRBJ2-7 | TRBV4-3 | . | 13 | . | CASSLSRGNEQYF | TGCGCCAGCAGCCTTAGCCGGGGGAACGAGCAGTACTTC
TRBJ2-7 | TRBV7-8 | . | 12 | . | CASLGGRNEQYF | TGTGCCTCCTTGGGGGGGCGGAACGAGCAGTACTTC
TRBJ2-3 | TRBV27 | once | 17 | TRBD2 | CASSSGTSGGASDTQYF | TGTGCCAGCAGCTCGGGGACTAGCGGGGGGGCATCAGATACGCAGTATTTT
TRBJ1-1 | TRBV4-1 | . | 16 | . | CASSHPSLGKNTEAFF | TGCGCCAGCAGCCACCCTTCCCTAGGCAAGAACACTGAAGCTTTCTTT
TRBJ2-7 | TRBV27 | . | 16 | . | CASSLSGGAVSYEQYF | TGTGCCAGCAGTTTATCCGGAGGCGCCGTCTCCTACGAGCAGTACTTC
TRBJ2-3 | TRBV5-8 | . | 14 | . | CASSLAKYADTQYF | TGTGCCAGCAGCTTGGCTAAGTACGCAGATACGCAGTATTTT
TRBJ2-7 | TRBV4-3 | . | 17 | . | CASSQEAWHTVNYEQYF | TGCGCCAGCAGCCAAGAGGCTTGGCACACAGTAAACTACGAGCAGTACTTC
TRBJ1-1 | TRBV9 | . | 14 | . | CASSAQWVNTEAFF | TGTGCCAGCAGCGCACAGTGGGTTAACACTGAAGCTTTCTTT
TRBJ1-1 | TRBV4-2 | . | 17 | . | CASSPSWGTGGDTEAFF | TGTGCCAGCAGCCCAAGCTGGGGAACGGGGGGGGACACTGAAGCTTTCTTT
TRBJ2-7 | TRBV5-4 | . | 14 | TRBD2 | CASSLAGIGYEQYF | TGTGCCAGCAGCTTAGCGGGAATAGGGTACGAGCAGTACTTC
TRBJ2-7 | TRBV4-3 | . | 14 | TRBD1 | CASSPDRGVYEQYF | TGCGCCAGCAGCCCGGACAGGGGAGTCTACGAGCAGTACTTC
TRBJ1-1 | TRBV9 | . | 14 | TRBD1 | CASSDTGGGTEAFF | TGTGCCAGCAGCGATACAGGGGGGGGAACTGAAGCTTTCTTT
TRBJ2-1 | TRBV4-1 | . | 17 | TRBD2 | CASSRLGLAGARNEQFF | TGCGCCAGCAGCCGCCTTGGACTAGCGGGAGCCAGGAATGAGCAGTTCTTC
TRBJ2-7 | TRBV9 | . | 13 | . | CASSWGQTYEQYF | TGTGCCAGCAGTTGGGGACAAACCTACGAGCAGTACTTC
TRBJ2-3 | TRBV30 | . | 13 | . | CAWSAQWTDTQYF | TGTGCCTGGAGTGCCCAGTGGACAGATACGCAGTATTTT
TRBJ2-7 | TRBV7-6 | once | 12 | . | CASSSRDYEQYF | TGTGCCAGCAGCTCCAGGGACTACGAGCAGTACTTC
TRBJ2-7 | TRBV7-9 | . | 14 | . | CASSSPGHGSEQYF | TGTGCCAGCAGCTCACCGGGACACGGAAGCGAGCAGTACTTC
TRBJ1-2 | TRBV9 | . | 13 | . | CASSVDWGGGYTF | TGTGCCAGCAGCGTAGATTGGGGGGGAGGCTACACCTTC
TRBJ2-7 | TRBV6-1 | . | 15 | TRBD2 | CASSGKLAGGYEQYF | TGTGCCAGCAGTGGGAAACTAGCGGGAGGCTACGAGCAGTACTTC
TRBJ1-1 | TRBV7-9 | . | 14 | . | CASNRWRGHTEAFF | TGTGCCAGCAACAGGTGGAGGGGCCACACTGAAGCTTTCTTT
TRBJ1-1 | TRBV5-6 | . | 12 | TRBD1 | CASSFDRGEAFF | TGTGCCAGCAGCTTTGACAGGGGAGAAGCTTTCTTT
TRBJ1-1 | TRBV5-8 | . | 13 | . | CASSSLGGPEAFF | TGTGCCAGCAGCTCCCTCGGGGGGCCTGAAGCTTTCTTT
TRBJ1-2 | TRBV6-5 | . | 13 | . | CASSVDSYGGYTF | TGTGCCAGCAGTGTAGACAGCTATGGTGGCTACACCTTC
TRBJ2-7 | TRBV7-6 | . | 14 | . | CASSLGGWEYEQYF | TGTGCCAGCAGCTTAGGAGGGTGGGAGTACGAGCAGTACTTC
TRBJ1-1 | TRBV30 | . | 12 | . | CAWGTQNTEAFF | TGTGCCTGGGGGACACAGAACACTGAAGCTTTCTTT
TRBJ1-2 | TRBV2 | . | 11 | . | CAGGALRGYTF | TGTGCGGGAGGGGCCCTCCGTGGCTACACCTTC
TRBJ1-1 | TRBV19 | . | 13 | . | CASSTTGNTEAFF | TGTGCCAGTAGTACCACAGGGAACACTGAAGCTTTCTTT
TRBJ1-1 | TRBV7-2 | . | 13 | TRBD1 | CATRGQLNTEAFF | TGTGCCACCCGGGGACAGCTGAACACTGAAGCTTTCTTT
TRBJ1-3 | TRBV7-2 | . | 15 | . | CASSTTDSSGNTIYF | TGTGCCAGCAGCACGACTGATTCTTCTGGAAACACCATATATTTT
TRBJ2-5 | TRBV21-1 | . | 19 | . | CASTNGTSCEGIYQETQYF | TGTGCCAGCACAAACGGGACTAGCTGTGAGGGAATTTACCAAGAGACCCAGTACTTC
TRBJ2-5 | TRBV15 | once | 15 | . | CATSRVTRAEETQYF | TGTGCCACCAGCAGAGTTACTAGGGCGGAAGAGACCCAGTACTTC
TRBJ2-3 | TRBV28 | once | 19 | . | CASSPPSYKWGTSTDTQYF | TGTGCCAGCAGTCCCCCGTCTTACAAGTGGGGGACTAGCACAGATACGCAGTATTTT
TRBJ2-3 | TRBV27 | . | 16 | TRBD2 | CASKVGAGAFTDTQYF | TGTGCCAGCAAAGTGGGAGCGGGGGCATTCACAGATACGCAGTATTTT
TRBJ2-7 | TRBV19 | . | 13 | . | CASSMGLPYEQYF | TGTGCCAGTAGTATGGGGCTTCCCTACGAGCAGTACTTC
TRBJ2-7 | TRBV11-1 | once | 13 | TRBD2 | CAIRGLGFNEQYF | TGTGCCATCCGGGGACTAGGTTTCAACGAGCAGTACTTC
TRBJ2-5 | TRBV13 | . | 15 | TRBD2 | CASSQSGGPEETQYF | TGTGCCAGCAGCCAAAGCGGGGGGCCGGAAGAGACCCAGTACTTC
TRBJ2-7 | TRBV19 | once | 15 | TRBD1 | CASSFAGTGRYEQYF | TGTGCCAGTAGTTTCGCCGGGACAGGGAGGTACGAGCAGTACTTC
TRBJ1-3 | TRBV6-6 | . | 15 | . | CASNDRGSTGNTIYF | TGTGCCAGCAATGACCGGGGGTCAACTGGAAACACCATATATTTT
TRBJ2-5 | TRBV5-6 | . | 15 | . | CASSPGGRAQETQYF | TGTGCCAGCAGCCCAGGTGGCAGGGCCCAAGAGACCCAGTACTTC
TRBJ2-7 | TRBV27 | . | 13 | . | CASSYAVDYEQYF | TGTGCCAGCAGTTATGCCGTAGACTACGAGCAGTACTTC
TRBJ2-1 | TRBV7-8 | . | 17 | . | CASNEAGVGEDSNEQFF | TGTGCCAGCAACGAAGCAGGAGTGGGAGAGGATTCCAATGAGCAGTTCTTC
TRBJ1-2 | TRBV9 | . | 14 | TRBD1 | CASSPPGQGYGYTF | TGTGCCAGCAGCCCCCCCGGACAGGGCTATGGCTACACCTTC
TRBJ1-1 | TRBV5-5 | once | 15 | TRBD1 | CASSLSGQGATEAFF | TGTGCCAGCAGCTTAAGCGGACAGGGGGCCACTGAAGCTTTCTTT
TRBJ2-1 | TRBV5-6 | . | 14 | TRBD2 | CASSFSGYHNEQFF | TGTGCCAGCAGCTTTAGCGGGTACCACAATGAGCAGTTCTTC
TRBJ2-1 | TRBV9 | . | 16 | . | CASSGPWPREANEQFF | TGTGCCAGCAGCGGCCCCTGGCCCCGAGAGGCTAATGAGCAGTTCTTC
TRBJ2-7 | TRBV13 | once | 13 | . | CATRQFVSYEQYF | TGTGCCACCAGACAGTTCGTCTCCTACGAGCAGTACTTC
TRBJ1-5 | TRBV18 | . | 18 | TRBD1 | CASSPQGTARYSNQPQHF | TGTGCCAGCTCACCGCAAGGGACAGCTCGTTATAGCAATCAGCCCCAGCATTTT
TRBJ2-7 | TRBV4-2 | few | 15 | . | CASSLARVRPDEQYF | TGTGCCAGCAGCTTAGCACGCGTCCGTCCCGACGAGCAGTACTTC